The table lists the clone carrying this T cell receptor (beta chain) with a few counts. The antigen remains unidentified. The sample comes from a study of identical twins. Study findings and constraints: Cord blood beta clonotypes that were abundant carried fewer insertions, and memory repertoires showed no such trend.

cDNA carried unique molecular identifiers, and a universal primer site was added by template switching. TCRdb independently ran MiXCR on the 5' RACE reads; one entry per CDR3 protein. The sample has roughly 1.6 million distinct CDR3 sequences, about 32% seen once; the top ten hold 0.27%. Germline CDR1 reads DFQATT; CDR2 reads SNEGSKA (reference sequence). V lost 7 bases and J lost 4; bases outside the gene matches: 16. The CDR3 has 16 residues. V gene TRBV20-1 combines with J gene TRBJ2-1, with 7 bases lining up with TRBD2. This receptor was identified in a newborn girl in good health. Sequenced: cord blood. The CDR3 nucleotides are TGCAGTGTACCTGGGGGGGGAGTAGGAACGTACAATGAGCAGTTCTTC. Encoded protein: CSVPGGGVGTYNEQFF.